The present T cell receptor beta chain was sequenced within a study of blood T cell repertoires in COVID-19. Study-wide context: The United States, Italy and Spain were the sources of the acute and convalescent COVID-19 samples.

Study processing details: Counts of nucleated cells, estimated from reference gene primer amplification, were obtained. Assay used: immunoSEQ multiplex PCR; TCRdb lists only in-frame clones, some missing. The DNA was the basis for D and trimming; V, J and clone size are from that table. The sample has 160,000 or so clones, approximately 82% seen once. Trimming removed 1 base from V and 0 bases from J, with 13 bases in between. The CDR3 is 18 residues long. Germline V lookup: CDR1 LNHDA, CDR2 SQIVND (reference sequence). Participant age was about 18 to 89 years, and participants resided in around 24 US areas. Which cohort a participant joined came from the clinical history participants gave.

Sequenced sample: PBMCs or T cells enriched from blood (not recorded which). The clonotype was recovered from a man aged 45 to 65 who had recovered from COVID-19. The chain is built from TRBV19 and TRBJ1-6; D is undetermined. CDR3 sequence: CASSIASVPSSYNSPLHF. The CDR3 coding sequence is TGTGCCAGTAGTATAGCGAGCGTACCGAGCTCCTATAATTCACCCCTCCACTTT.